Each of the 11 T cell receptor beta chains below was sequenced from the same sample in a study of blood T cell repertoires in COVID-19. Profiling relied on immunoSEQ multiplex PCR, and the TCRdb table lists in-frame clones only, not all of them. The sample records a few hundred thousand clones, roughly 84% being singletons. Sequencing was carried out using peripheral blood. The receptors here all came from a human donor with COVID-19, enrolled during active disease. The donor label of this sample is uncertain.

This chain connects TRBV4-3 to TRBJ2-5; TRBD2 aligns across 7 bases. V gave up 0 bases and J gave up 10 bases; unmatched junction bases: 8. The CDR3 sequence is 14 residues long. Germline V CDR1 and CDR2: LGHNA, YSLEER. The CDR3 region is CASSQEGGGGGQYF. CDR3 in DNA: TGCGCCAGCAGCCAAGAGGGGGGGGGTGGTGGCCAGTACTTC.

The chain links TRBV5-1 to TRBJ2-1, with 7 bases fitting TRBD1. V was clipped by 0 bases and J by 4 bases; unmatched bases: 7. The CDR3 is 16 residues long. Per germline, CDR1 SGHRS and CDR2 YFSETQ. CDR3 coding DNA: TGCGCCAGCAGCTTGGGGGGACAGCGACTATACAATGAGCAGTTCTTC. Amino acid sequence: CASSLGGQRLYNEQFF. The full variable domain, with the rest looked up from reference TRBV5-1 and TRBJ2-1, is KAGVTQTPRYLIKTRGQQVTLSCSPISGHRSVSWYQQTPGQGLQFLFEYFSETQRNKGNFPGRFSGRQFSNSRSEMNVSTLELGDSALYLCASSLGGQRLYNEQFFGPGTRLTVL.

The chain employs TRBV7-8 and TRBJ2-1, with 8 bases lining up with TRBD1. The V gene end was trimmed by 2 bases and the J gene end by 0 bases; junction bases not matched to a gene: 0. This CDR3 is built from 15 residues. Germline values: CDR1 SGHVS, CDR2 FQNEAQ. CDR3 nucleotides: TGTGCCAGCAGCTTAACAGGGGGCTCCTACAATGAGCAGTTCTTC. Translating gives CASSLTGGSYNEQFF.

The sample holds one count of this clone. The chain uses TRBV3-1 (or the pseudogene TRBV3-2) and TRBJ1-5; the match to TRBD1 covers 7 bases. The CDR3 contains 15 residues. The germline CDR1 and CDR2 sequences are LGHDT and YNNKEL (reference sequence). Unmatched junction bases numbered 9, after V lost 8 bases and J lost 2 bases. CDR3 residues: CASSSGQRGNQPQHF. The DNA for the CDR3 is TGTGCCAGCTCCTCGGGACAGAGGGGCAATCAGCCCCAGCATTTT.

The chain combines TRBV6-1 with TRBJ1-4; a possible D gene is TRBD1 (6 bases). Trimming shortened V by 4 bases and J by 0 bases, and 15 bases separated the two germline ends. The CDR3 is 17 residues long. Per the germline V gene, CDR1 is MNHNS and CDR2 is SASEGT. The CDR3 reads CASSGQDSTPTNEKLFF. For the CDR3, the DNA is TGTGCCAGCAGTGGACAGGATAGCACTCCAACTAATGAAAAACTGTTTTTT.

The chain carries TRBV27 and TRBJ2-2; TRBD1 is a possible D gene (6 bases). Germline values: CDR1 MNHEY, CDR2 SMNVEV (reference sequence). The CDR3 length is 16 residues. V lost 4 bases and J lost 0, with 12 bases in between. CDR3 region: CASSSDRRSNTGELFF. CDR3 DNA sequence: TGTGCCAGCAGTTCCGACAGGCGTTCGAACACCGGGGAGCTGTTTTTT.

V is TRBV9 and J is TRBJ1-4; D ambiguous. The V gene's germline CDR1 is SGDLS and CDR2 YYNGEE. Trimming removed 0 bases at V and 8 bases at J, with 14 bases between. The CDR3 runs to 15 residues. For the CDR3, the DNA is TGTGCCAGCAGCGTAGGGGCCCTGGGCCGGGAAAAACTGTTTTTT. Its protein is CASSVGALGREKLFF.

V is TRBV27 and J is TRBJ1-2, with 7 bases fitting TRBD1. Germline V gene sequence: CDR1 MNHEY, CDR2 SMNVEV (reference sequence). The V and J ends lost 5 bases and 10 bases, in that order; junction bases with no gene match: 16. The CDR3 runs to 15 residues. The CDR3 protein is CASSPSRQGLMYYTF. The CDR3, as DNA: TGTGCCAGCAGTCCTTCCCGACAGGGCCTTATGTACTACACCTTC.

The chain is built from TRBV7-8 and TRBJ2-3, with D uncertain. V was pared by 2 bases and J by 4 bases, with 10 bases between. This CDR3 region has 14 residues. Germline lookup yields CDR1 SGHVS and CDR2 FQNEAQ. In DNA, the CDR3 is TGTGCCAGCAGCTTACTGCGGTCCGCAGATACGCAGTATTTT. This sequence encodes CASSLLRSADTQYF.

This chain joins TRBV7-9 and TRBJ2-5; no definite D call. Germline V gene data show CDR1 as SEHNR and CDR2 as FQNEAQ (reference sequence). V was shortened by 5 bases and J by 5 bases, with 15 bases between the two germline ends. The CDR3 covers 14 residues. As DNA, the CDR3 is TGTGCCAGCAGCCCCCCCGTTGCGTCGGAGACCCAGTACTTC. Protein sequence: CASSPPVASETQYF. Looking up the rest from reference TRBV7-9 and TRBJ2-5 gives the full variable domain: DTGVSQNPRHKITKRGQNVTFRCDPISEHNRLYWYRQTLGQGPEFLTYFQNEAQLEKSRLLSDRFSAERPKGSFSTLEIQRTEQGDSAMYLCASSPPVASETQYFGPGTRLLVL.

The chain combines TRBV11-3 with TRBJ2-3; D call uncertain. The germline V gene has CDR1 SGHNT and CDR2 YENEEA. The CDR3 has 13 residues. V dropped 5 bases and J dropped 4 bases, with 10 bases sitting between them. This CDR3 is CASSTAAADTQYF. The CDR3 region has the DNA TGTGCCAGCAGCACCGCCGCGGCAGATACGCAGTATTTT.